This T cell receptor (beta chain) was captured by sequencing in a study of T cells after yellow fever vaccination. Whole-study results and caveats: Weaker overall, the secondary response nonetheless peaked faster (day 5 versus 15). A limited proportion of clonotypes was detected within both the CD4 and CD8 compartments.

Only a few counts were recorded for this clonotype. Its specificity is not known. TCRdb redid the calling of the 5' RACE reads with MiXCR, one entry per CDR3 protein. Of about 240,000 distinct CDR3 sequences in the sample, about 7% were seen once. The TCR was taken from a young man who received the YFV17D yellow fever vaccine. Sequencing was performed on CD4+ T cells sorted from PBMCs, taken 15 days after the yellow fever booster vaccination.

The CDR3 coding sequence is TGTGCCAGCACCTATAGGGCTCCCAGCGGGAGTACCTACGAGCAGTACTTC. This translates into CASTYRAPSGSTYEQYF. The chain combines TRBV7-2 with TRBJ2-7; 8 bases are shared with TRBD2. The CDR3 consists of 17 residues. Germline V gene data show CDR1 as SGHTA and CDR2 as FQGNSA. V shed 7 bases and J 2 bases; nucleotides not matched to a gene: 16.